The 3 T cell receptor beta chains below come from one sample, sequenced in a study of T cell responses to AZD1222 COVID-19 vaccine (dated by TCRdb to the early 2020s). What this sample's time point label stands for: about 28 days (+/-7) after the second vaccine dose. Library preparation employed the immunoSEQ multiplex PCR assay. The table was pulled from immuneACCESS by TCRdb, which kept in-frame rearrangements only. Such tables lose some clones; where checked, under half of the loss comes from unresolved V genes, and the rest has no known cause. This sample has about 110,000 clones in its table, and over 85% of those were observed once. Roughly 2.7% of the sample goes to the ten largest clones. This sample comprised peripheral blood, obtained 28 days after the second AZD1222 dose. These receptors originate from an adult who received the AZD1222 COVID-19 vaccine.

This chain joins TRBV5-5 and TRBJ1-5, with D uncertain. V was clipped by 4 bases and J by 7 bases, with 12 bases between them. CDR1 is SGHKS, CDR2 YYEKEE, per germline (reference sequence). The CDR3 sequence is 13 residues long. The CDR3 loop is CASSLTPGQPQHF. In DNA form, the CDR3 reads TGTGCCAGCAGCCTCACCCCCGGACAGCCCCAGCATTTT. The entire variable domain, with the rest obtained from reference TRBV5-5 and TRBJ1-5, is as follows: DAGVTQSPTHLIKTRGQQVTLRCSPISGHKSVSWYQQVLGQGPQFIFQYYEKEERGRGNFPDRFSARQFPNYSSELNVNALLLGDSALYLCASSLTPGQPQHFGDGTRLSIL.

J is TRBJ1-1 and V is TRBV6-4; D is ambiguous. Trimming pared 3 bases from V and 1 base from J, leaving 6 bases between. The germline V gene has CDR1 MRHNA and CDR2 SNTAGT. The CDR3 covers 13 residues. This CDR3 is CASSEWGNTEAFF. The CDR3 DNA sequence: TGTGCCAGCAGTGAATGGGGGAACACTGAAGCTTTCTTT.

This chain joins TRBV5-1 and TRBJ1-3; D gene unclear. CDR3 length equals 15 residues. V shed 5 bases and J shed 4 bases, with 16 bases lying between them. The germline V gene encodes CDR1 SGHRS and CDR2 YFSETQ. The CDR3 sequence is CASSFFVGVGNTIYF. The DNA for the CDR3 is TGCGCCAGCAGTTTTTTCGTCGGGGTAGGAAACACCATATATTTT. Full variable domain (rest looked up from reference TRBV5-1 and TRBJ1-3): KAGVTQTPRYLIKTRGQQVTLSCSPISGHRSVSWYQQTPGQGLQFLFEYFSETQRNKGNFPGRFSGRQFSNSRSEMNVSTLELGDSALYLCASSFFVGVGNTIYFGEGSWLTVV.